The 14 T cell receptor beta chains below were found in one sample sequenced in a study of T cell responses to AZD1222 COVID-19 vaccine (dated by TCRdb to the early 2020s). What the time point label conveys for this sample: baseline before first vaccination. The library relied on the immunoSEQ multiplex PCR assay. Drawn from immuneACCESS, this table holds only the in-frame rearrangements with V and J called that TCRdb kept. Clones are partly lost; checked studies trace under half to an unresolved V gene and leave the rest unexplained. This sample lists 100,000 to 150,000 clones; around 87% were detected once. Under 3.5% of the sample goes to the ten largest clones. The material was peripheral blood, obtained on day 0 of AZD1222 vaccination. These receptors were collected from an adult in good health.

The rearrangement uses TRBV5-6 and TRBJ1-2, with 10 bases identical to TRBD1. The CDR3 extends over 14 amino acids. J lost 8 bases, V lost 3 bases, and 7 bases had no gene match. The germline gives CDR1 SGHDT, CDR2 YYEEEE. CDR3 protein: CASSSDRGRRGYTF. CDR3 coding DNA: TGTGCCAGCAGCTCCGACAGGGGGCGCCGGGGCTACACCTTC. Complete variable domain (other parts from reference TRBV5-6 and TRBJ1-2): DAGVTQSPTHLIKTRGQQVTLRCSPKSGHDTVSWYQQALGQGPQFIFQYYEEEERQRGNFPDRFSGHQFPNYSSELNVNALLLGDSALYLCASSSDRGRRGYTFGSGTRLTVV.

The rearrangement links TRBV15 to TRBJ2-1; possibly TRBD1 for D (7 bases). Trimming pared 5 bases from V and 6 bases from J, leaving 11 bases between. The germline V gene encodes CDR1 LNHNV and CDR2 YYDKDF (reference sequence). CDR3 length: 13 residues. The CDR3 loop reads CATSARGANEQFF. The CDR3 bases are TGTGCCACCAGCGCCAGGGGGGCCAATGAGCAGTTCTTC.

This chain links TRBV5-1 with TRBJ2-2, with 8 bases fitting TRBD1. Germline CDR1 reads SGHRS; CDR2 reads YFSETQ. The length of the CDR3 is 17 residues. V trimming: 2 bases; J trimming: 6 bases; junction bases outside the gene matches: 12. The CDR3 protein is CASSLQGVLIGAGELFF. DNA for the CDR3: TGCGCCAGCAGCTTACAGGGGGTCCTGATCGGGGCCGGGGAGCTGTTTTTT.

The chain combines TRBV5-4 with TRBJ1-6; 9 bases align to TRBD1. V shed 4 bases, J shed 10 bases, and the junction held 6 bases outside the gene matches. CDR1 is SGHNT, CDR2 YYREEE, per germline (reference sequence). The CDR3 contains 14 residues. CDR3 nucleotide sequence: TGTGCCAGCAGCAATGGACAGGGGCGCTCACCCCTCCACTTT. Translation gives CASSNGQGRSPLHF.

This chain uses TRBV10-3 with TRBJ1-6; no definite D call. V gave up 2 bases and J gave up 6 bases, with 8 bases separating them. Germline assignment: CDR1 ENHRY and CDR2 SYGVKD. The CDR3 extends over 14 amino acids. The CDR3 nucleotides read TGTGCCATCAGTGAGCCAGACGGTAATTCACCCCTCCACTTT. It encodes CAISEPDGNSPLHF.

The rearrangement uses TRBV28 and TRBJ1-5, with 9 bases that match TRBD1. CDR3 length equals 13 residues. V gave up 6 bases and J gave up 5 bases; unmatched junction bases: 2. Germline lookup yields CDR1 MDHEN and CDR2 SYDVKM. DNA of the CDR3: TGTGCCAGCAGACAGGGGGCTGATCAGCCCCAGCATTTT. Its translation: CASRQGADQPQHF.

This clone was detected once. The V and J genes are TRBV27 and TRBJ2-6; no clear D gene. Germline assignment: CDR1 MNHEY and CDR2 SMNVEV (reference sequence). This CDR3 is 15 amino acids long. V was shortened by 3 bases and J by 0 bases, with 6 bases between the two germline ends. CDR3 sequence reads: CASSFASSGANVLTF. The CDR3, as DNA: TGTGCCAGCAGTTTTGCGAGCTCTGGGGCCAACGTCCTGACTTTC.

V and J are TRBV11-1 and TRBJ2-1; no clear D. V was trimmed by 2 bases and J by 0 bases, leaving 11 bases between them. The V gene's germline CDR1 is SGHAT and CDR2 FQDESV (reference sequence). CDR3 length: 16 residues. This CDR3 is CASSLKTRSSYNEQFF. The CDR3 nucleotides are TGTGCCAGCAGCTTAAAAACCCGGAGCTCCTACAATGAGCAGTTCTTC.

The chain has TRBV18 and TRBJ2-7, with TRBD1 matching 9 bases. The CDR3 sequence is 15 residues long. Losses at the gene ends were 3 bases for V and 5 bases for J; bases not matched to a gene: 8. Germline CDR1 is KGHSH and CDR2 is LQKENI. The CDR3 sequence: CASSPWTGVEDEQYF. CDR3 coding DNA: TGTGCCAGCTCACCGTGGACAGGGGTTGAGGACGAGCAGTACTTC.

Concerning this clone itself: Germline is not matched at one junction end, which may reflect a read error. V usage is TRBV5-1 and J usage is TRBJ2-7, with no clear D. Germline CDR1 and CDR2: SGHRS and YFSETQ. This CDR3 has 18 amino acids. CDR3 amino acids: CASSLGVEGYLVSDEQYF. In DNA, the CDR3 is TGCGCCAGCAGCTTGGGGGTGGAAGGCTATCTCGTCTCCGACGAGCAGTACTTC.

Only one count was recorded for this clone. The V gene is TRBV19, the J gene TRBJ1-1; D is undetermined. V gave up 6 bases and J gave up 1 base, with 9 bases separating them. The germline gives CDR1 LNHDA, CDR2 SQIVND (reference sequence). The CDR3 runs 13 residues. The CDR3 nucleotides read TGTGCCAGTAGCCTCGGACGGAACACTGAAGCTTTCTTT. Residues: CASSLGRNTEAFF. Using reference TRBV19 and TRBJ1-1 for the parts outside the CDR3, the full variable domain is DGGITQSPKYLFRKEGQNVTLSCEQNLNHDAMYWYRQDPGQGLRLIYYSQIVNDFQKGDIAEGYSVSREKKESFPLTVTSAQKNPTAFYLCASSLGRNTEAFFGQGTRLTVV.

V gene TRBV6-5 combines with J gene TRBJ1-6, with 8 bases lining up with TRBD1. Per the germline V gene, CDR1 is MNHEY and CDR2 is SVGAGI. The CDR3 is made up of 16 amino acids. V lost 4 bases and J lost 9; bases outside the gene matches: 11. CDR3 DNA: TGTGCCAGCAGTTTATCCCCGACAGGGGATAGTTCACCCCTCCACTTT. It codes for CASSLSPTGDSSPLHF.

The J gene is TRBJ2-2, the V gene TRBV27; 8 bases map to TRBD2. Germline trimming cut 3 bases from V and 6 bases from J; bases unmatched to any gene: 6. Looked up from germline, CDR1 is MNHEY and CDR2 is SMNVEV (reference sequence). The CDR3 has 15 amino acids. The CDR3 protein is CASSFAGGLPGELFF. The CDR3 bases are TGTGCCAGCAGTTTCGCGGGAGGTTTGCCCGGGGAGCTGTTTTTT.

The chain employs TRBV7-2 and TRBJ2-5, with no clear D. The V gene's germline CDR1 is SGHTA and CDR2 FQGNSA. This CDR3 comprises 13 residues. Trimming removed 1 base from V and 5 bases from J, with 8 bases in between. The CDR3 here is CASSLGSRETQYF. CDR3 bases: TGTGCCAGCAGCTTAGGCAGTAGGGAGACCCAGTACTTC.